This TCR beta chain was sequenced in a study of blood T cells in healthy people across ages. Study-wide findings and caveats: CMV infection status of these donors was not known. Per million T cells, TCR beta diversity dropped roughly linearly as age increased.

Concerning this clonotype itself: Its specificity is unknown.

The CDR3 spans 17 residues. The V gene's germline CDR1 is ENHRY and CDR2 SYGVKD. Primed by a sample-barcoded 5' primer and a J-beta primer mix, a second PCR proceeded for about 7 to 11 cycles. Each CDR3 protein is one row after TCRdb ran MiXCR on the 5' RACE reads. The profile shows over a million distinct CDR3 sequences, under 30% of them singletons. The data were also submitted as part of a second study, on T cells of mothers and their children.

The chain carries TRBV10-3 and TRBJ2-5, with 8 bases aligning to TRBD1. The assigned J gene may be wrong: the sequence end matches TRBJ2-7 better. Sequencing was carried out using blood. This clonotype was sampled from a girl aged 2-10 years in good health. The CDR3 sequence: CAIMRTGSYRYPYEQYF. The DNA of the CDR3 is TGTGCCATCATGAGGACAGGGAGTTATCGCTACCCCTACGAGCAGTACTTC.